This record covers a single TCR beta chain. Its antigen remains unknown. Only in-frame clones appear in the TCRdb table, and some are missing; sequencing was by immunoSEQ multiplex PCR. The sample has roughly 160,000 clones, about 87% seen once. The length of the CDR3 is 15 residues. Trimming took 0 bases from V and 7 from J; bases not matched to a gene: 5. Germline V gene sequence: CDR1 SGHNT, CDR2 YYREEE (reference sequence). The data were obtained in a study of radiation and T cells in renal cell carcinoma. The time point was: blood 4 weeks post-SBRT, at nephrectomy. Described treatment: 15 Gy SBRT to primary tumor, nephrectomy 4 weeks later. This renal cell carcinoma was of the clear cell type. Study results and limitations: Without pretreatment biopsies, baseline tumor clonotype presence was undetermined.

The source material was blood, sampled from a patient whose treatment included radiotherapy and nephrectomy. The receptor comes from a woman aged 45-59 years with renal cell carcinoma. The chain joins TRBV5-4 to TRBJ2-1, with 9 nucleotides matching TRBD1. As DNA, the CDR3 is TGTGCCAGCAGCTTGGAACAGGGGGCTTGGAATGAGCAGTTCTTC. Protein: CASSLEQGAWNEQFF.